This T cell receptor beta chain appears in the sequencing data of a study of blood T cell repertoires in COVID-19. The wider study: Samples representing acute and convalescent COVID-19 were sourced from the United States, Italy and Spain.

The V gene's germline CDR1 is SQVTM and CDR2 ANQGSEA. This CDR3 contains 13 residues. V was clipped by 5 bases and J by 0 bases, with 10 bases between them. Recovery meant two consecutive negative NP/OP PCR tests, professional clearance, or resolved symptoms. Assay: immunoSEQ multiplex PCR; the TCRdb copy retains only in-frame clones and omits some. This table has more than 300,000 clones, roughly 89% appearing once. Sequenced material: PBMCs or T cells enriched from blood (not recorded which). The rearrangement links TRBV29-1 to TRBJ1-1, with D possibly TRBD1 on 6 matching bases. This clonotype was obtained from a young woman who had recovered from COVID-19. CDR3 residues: CSVSGTLNTEAFF. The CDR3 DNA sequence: TGCAGCGTTTCCGGGACACTGAACACTGAAGCTTTCTTT.